This T cell receptor beta chain originates from a study of T cell responses to AZD1222 COVID-19 vaccine. Libraries were prepared by immunoSEQ multiplex PCR; TCRdb keeps only in-frame clonotypes and omits some of them. The sample lists about 110,000 clones, almost 90% occurring once. The CDR3 length is 15 residues. Germline-derived CDR1 and CDR2 are KGHSH and LQKENI. The trim removed 6 bases at V and 4 bases at J, leaving 9 bases unmatched. This TCR was recovered from an adult in good health. The sample here was peripheral blood, taken on day 0 of AZD1222 vaccination. This chain joins TRBV18 and TRBJ1-1; 9 bases map to TRBD1. This CDR3 reads CASSLGGTGTTEAFF. The CDR3 DNA follows: TGTGCCAGCTCGCTTGGGGGGACAGGGACCACTGAAGCTTTCTTT.